The text below deals with one T cell receptor (beta chain). No antigen is known for it. This entry belongs to a study of regulatory T cells in long-lasting Graves disease. Germline V lookup: CDR1 DFQATT, CDR2 SNEGSKA (reference sequence). V lost 6 bases, J lost 5 bases, and 16 bases lay in between. This CDR3 comprises 13 residues. Arm-PCR of CDR3 regions and iRepertoire HTBI primers were the basis on which TCR beta libraries were built. TCRdb itself ran the multiplex PCR reads through MiXCR, one entry per CDR3 protein. Of 600,000 to 800,000 distinct CDR3 sequences in the sample, around 30% are singletons; the top ten hold around 42%. Points from the study as a whole: Persistent disease preferred TRBV28, TRBJ1-2 and TRBJ2-5.

Documented time point: persistent/refractory GD, antithyroid drugs over 5 years with positive TRAb. TCR sequences were obtained from RNA taken from PBMCs. In this cohort, patients came from an endocrinology department located in Xi'an, China. The V and J genes are TRBV20-1 and TRBJ1-1; D remains unclear. This clonotype was sampled from a female donor with Graves disease. The specimen comprised peripheral blood mononuclear cells (PBMCs), sampled when the disease was refractory, from a patient treated with antithyroid drugs. The CDR3 coding sequence is TGCAGTGCCCCACTTAATTTGGGAACTGAAGCTTTCTTT. Translating it yields CSAPLNLGTEAFF.